A single sample gave rise to the 17 T cell receptor beta chains below, sequenced in a study of blood T cell repertoires in COVID-19. Using immunoSEQ multiplex PCR, the repertoire was profiled, and TCRdb retains in-frame clones only, with some absent. The sample records tens of thousands of clones, around 87% being singletons. The sample consisted of peripheral blood. Receptors originate from a human donor in a cohort sampled during active COVID-19.

The CDR3 loop reads CASEGAPYEQYF. The CDR3 DNA reads TGTGCCTCCGAGGGGGCGCCTTACGAGCAGTACTTC. V and J are TRBV6-6 and TRBJ2-7; 7 bases agree with TRBD1. After removal of 11 bases from V and 4 bases from J, the junction contained 8 bases not matched to a gene. This CDR3 contains 12 residues. CDR1 is MNHNY and CDR2 is SVGAGI in the germline V gene (reference sequence).

The chain recombines TRBV6-1 with TRBJ1-2; TRBD1 agrees at 10 bases. The germline CDR1 and CDR2 sequences are MNHNS and SASEGT. V lost 2 bases to trimming and J lost 7 bases; unmatched junction nucleotides: 16. The CDR3 covers 18 residues. The CDR3 region is CASSELGPDRGRSSGYTF. The CDR3 bases are TGTGCCAGCAGTGAATTGGGCCCCGACAGGGGGCGAAGTAGTGGCTACACCTTC.

This clone was picked up one time. The J gene is TRBJ1-4, the V gene TRBV2, with 8 bases aligning to TRBD1. The CDR3 runs to 16 residues. Germline trimming cut 0 bases from V and 6 bases from J; bases unmatched to any gene: 6. Germline V gene lookup returns CDR1 SNHLY and CDR2 FYNNEI. The CDR3 loop is CASSEAAGTGDEKLFF. In DNA form, the CDR3 reads TGTGCCAGCAGTGAAGCGGCCGGGACAGGCGATGAAAAACTGTTTTTT.

This rearrangement joins TRBV19 to TRBJ1-6; a weak D match, TRBD1 (5 bases). Germline V gene data show CDR1 as LNHDA and CDR2 as SQIVND (reference sequence). This CDR3 has 16 amino acids. V was shortened by 5 bases and J by 7 bases, with 18 bases between the two germline ends. CDR3 sequence: CASSPRGGRVNSPLHF. The CDR3 DNA reads as TGTGCCAGTAGTCCCCGTGGCGGCAGGGTGAATTCACCCCTCCACTTT.

This clone was found once. The chain has TRBV9 and TRBJ1-4, with D perhaps matching TRBD1 (5 bases). Trimming took 3 bases from V and 1 from J, leaving 19 bases between them. This CDR3 is built from 18 residues. Germline values: CDR1 SGDLS, CDR2 YYNGEE. CDR3 amino acids: CASSAEPGSWGTNEKLFF. The CDR3, as DNA: TGTGCCAGCAGCGCAGAGCCAGGGTCTTGGGGAACTAATGAAAAACTGTTTTTT. Supplemented by reference TRBV9 and TRBJ1-4, the full variable domain reads DSGVTQTPKHLITATGQRVTLRCSPRSGDLSVYWYQQSLDQGLQFLIQYYNGEERAKGNILERFSAQQFPDLHSELNLSSLELGDSALYFCASSAEPGSWGTNEKLFFGSGTQLSVL.

V gene TRBV5-1 combines with J gene TRBJ1-1; D is possibly TRBD1 (6 bases). V was cut by 3 bases and J by 3 bases, with 24 bases left in between. CDR3 length: 18 amino acids. Per germline, CDR1 SGHRS and CDR2 YFSETQ. The CDR3 protein is CASSWDLQGLGLDTEAFF. For the CDR3, the DNA is TGCGCCAGCAGCTGGGATTTACAGGGTCTGGGATTAGACACTGAAGCTTTCTTT.

J is TRBJ1-2 and V is TRBV19; D is perhaps TRBD1 (5 bases). Looked up from germline, CDR1 is LNHDA and CDR2 is SQIVND (reference sequence). The CDR3 is made up of 13 amino acids. The germline V and J ends were trimmed by 5 bases and 5 bases, with 12 bases remaining between them. The CDR3 DNA is TGTGCCAGTAGTTTTCCAGGGTGGTATGGCTACACCTTC. Translation: CASSFPGWYGYTF.

The chain links TRBV9 to TRBJ2-1, with 8 bases that match TRBD2. V shed 9 bases, J shed 5 bases, and the junction held 4 bases outside the gene matches. Germline lookup yields CDR1 SGDLS and CDR2 YYNGEE. The CDR3 runs 12 residues. CDR3 loop: CATGGPNNEQFF. CDR3 sequence (DNA): TGTGCCACGGGGGGGCCCAACAATGAGCAGTTCTTC. The full variable domain, with the rest looked up from reference TRBV9 and TRBJ2-1, is DSGVTQTPKHLITATGQRVTLRCSPRSGDLSVYWYQQSLDQGLQFLIQYYNGEERAKGNILERFSAQQFPDLHSELNLSSLELGDSALYFCATGGPNNEQFFGPGTRLTVL.

The chain carries TRBV19 and TRBJ2-1; TRBD2 matches at 7 bases. The CDR3 spans 15 residues. Germline V CDR1 and CDR2: LNHDA, SQIVND (reference sequence). V shed 7 bases and J 8 bases; nucleotides not matched to a gene: 14. CDR3 DNA: TGTGCCAGTACCGATGGCCAGGGAGGGAGGGATGAGCAGTTCTTC. It codes for CASTDGQGGRDEQFF.

The V and J genes are TRBV7-8 and TRBJ2-7; no firm D call. In germline, CDR1 is SGHVS, CDR2 FQNEAQ. The CDR3 spans 14 residues. V was cut by 7 bases and J by 1 base, with 14 bases left in between. The DNA for the CDR3 is TGTGCCAGCACCCCCAACCCAGATTCCTACGAGCAGTACTTC. Translated: CASTPNPDSYEQYF.

This clone has a single count. The gene calls are TRBV9 and TRBJ2-3, with TRBD2 matching 10 bases. V lost 4 bases to trimming and J lost 5 bases; unmatched junction nucleotides: 16. Germline CDR1 is SGDLS and CDR2 is YYNGEE. The CDR3 covers 18 residues. The CDR3 is CASSRLLGLAGEGDTQYF. The CDR3 nucleotides are TGTGCCAGCAGCCGCCTTTTAGGGCTAGCGGGGGAGGGAGATACGCAGTATTTT.

The chain links TRBV18 to TRBJ2-2, with D possibly being TRBD2 (7 bases). V was cut by 3 bases and J by 2 bases, with 13 bases left in between. From germline, CDR1 is KGHSH and CDR2 LQKENI. This CDR3 has 16 amino acids. DNA of the CDR3: TGTGCCAGCTCACCCCGGGGGGCCGTTAACACCGGGGAGCTGTTTTTT. Translated: CASSPRGAVNTGELFF.

The chain couples TRBV30 to TRBJ1-1; D might be TRBD1 (5 bases). Germline assignment: CDR1 GTSNPN and CDR2 SVGIG (reference sequence). There are 12 residues in the CDR3. Trimming cost V 5 bases and J 10 bases, with 17 bases left between them. CDR3 loop: CAWAVVGPGAFF. The CDR3 nucleotides are TGTGCCTGGGCAGTTGTGGGGCCGGGAGCTTTCTTT.

This clone has just a few counts. CDR3 nucleotide sequence: TGTGCCAGCAGCCCGACTAGAGCCGGTAATGAGCAGTTCTTC. This gives the protein CASSPTRAGNEQFF. The gene calls are TRBV3-1 (or the pseudogene TRBV3-2) and TRBJ2-1; a weak D match, TRBD2 (6 bases). Germline V gives CDR1 LGHDT, CDR2 YNNKEL (reference sequence). This CDR3 contains 14 residues. Deletions cut 4 bases from V and 7 bases from J, with 14 bases between.

The chain links TRBV4-1 to TRBJ1-6, with 8 bases that match TRBD1. The ends lost 6 bases at V and 7 bases at J; junction bases unmatched: 11. The germline CDR1 and CDR2 sequences are MGHRA and YSYEKL. The CDR3 runs to 16 residues. CDR3 amino acids: CASSPIKGQVNSPLHF. Written as DNA, the CDR3 is TGCGCCAGCAGTCCCATAAAGGGACAGGTAAATTCACCCCTCCACTTT.

The chain has TRBV30 and TRBJ1-4; D uncertain. The CDR3 sequence is 11 residues long. The V gene lost 1 base and the J gene lost 14 bases, with 11 bases spanning the gap. Germline assignment: CDR1 GTSNPN and CDR2 SVGIG (reference sequence). CDR3 protein: CAWSAKVDLFF. DNA for the CDR3: TGTGCCTGGAGTGCCAAAGTAGATCTGTTTTTT.

V and J are TRBV28 and TRBJ1-2; D not resolved. CDR3 length: 13 residues. CDR1 and CDR2 from the germline V gene are MDHEN and SYDVKM. Trimming pared 2 bases from V and 4 bases from J, leaving 8 bases between. The CDR3 is CASSLGHSYGYTF. The DNA of the CDR3 is TGTGCCAGCAGTTTAGGGCACAGCTATGGCTACACCTTC.